This T cell receptor beta chain was sequenced in a study of long-term antiretroviral therapy in people with HIV (dated by TCRdb to between 2022 and 2023). At the level of the whole study: Collection of the earliest samples took place about a decade ahead of the 2015 WHO recommendation for immediate ART, at a time when ART was typically delayed until CD4 counts fell. Whether ART initiation and durable HIV suppression were associated with changes in peripheral blood TRB repertoire composition and diversity was tested in a retrospective serial study. The cohort contributed over 150 cryopreserved PBMC samples from under 35 adults with confirmed HIV infection, collected serially over a mean of approximately 6 years (range 1-12). Among the 30 to 35 participants with HIV, fewer than twelve were female. Test extractions of a monoclonal T-cell line alongside under 35 polyclonal samples showed no cross-contamination during QIAcube processing.

Remarks on this clone: Its antigen is unknown. No quality values exist for individual bases; no much larger clone is one base distant.

Inclusion was restricted to participants for whom at least one PBMC sample before ART initiation and at least two post-ART samples were available. All participants with HIV were treated in the United States of America. Cryopreserved samples of roughly 0.95-10 million PBMC were thawed and washed before DNA extraction. At the time of the earliest PBMC sample, participants with HIV were aged between roughly 20 and 54 years. PBMC samples were contributed by each participant from 1-4 timepoints before ART initiation and 2-8 timepoints after ART initiation, with a median of 7 samples. For every participant, serial HIV viral load, CD4+ T-cell count, ART history and demographic data were obtained. A Qiagen kit on a QIAcube was used to extract genomic DNA from unsorted PBMC, with samples processed in batches of 12. Findings and caveats that apply to the study as a whole: At every time point, the repertoire was dominated by expanded TRB clones first identified before ART initiation, although this dominance fluctuated and, in many PLHIV, declined after ART. Narrower CDR3 length ranges were observed in HIV repertoires than in controls, and an antigen-experienced repertoire with only a slight naive shift after ART was suggested by the network structure. Because pre-ART samples had limited cell numbers, unsorted PBMC were profiled rather than sorted CD4+ and CD8+ T cells. Since PBMC availability was limited, sequencing covered only the TCR beta chain, with no alpha chain pairing. Inferences about post-ART repertoire changes are limited because no data were available on ART adherence, viral resistance or therapy changes. Starting ART was linked to a significant rise in TRB diversity, yet even with long-term ART the diversity remained significantly lower than in transplant donor controls. Samples dated from about 2003 to 2018, and the ART regimens used may be less effective than current ones.

The immunoSEQ hsTCRB v3.0 assay was used at survey level resolution for TRB variable region sequencing. A depth of about 40,000-50,000 T-cell genomes per sample was targeted for TRB sequencing. An Illumina MiSeq with a v3 150-cycle kit was used to sequence the pooled TRB libraries. From the authors' description of their analysis: Repertoire analysis was performed in R inside a reproducible Nextflow workflow that covered QC, data transformation and analysis. Custom analyses were implemented in LymphoSeq2, an R package for AIRR-Seq data exploration. A handful of samples that produced fewer than 5000 total TRB sequences were removed, so approximately 170 HIV repertoires were analyzed. Of the 180 to 200 retained HIV repertoires, over 55 were collected before and about 130 after ART initiation. Each repertoire was downsampled to 5000 TRB nucleotide sequences, and summary statistics were averaged across 100 downsampling iterations. TRB sequences were retained for analysis only if CDR3 regions of at least seven amino acids were present. A Shannon entropy-derived clonality score and the Gini coefficient were used to measure diversity. In repertoire networks, the top 5000 CDR3 amino acid sequences were linked whenever an edit distance of one separated two sequences. GLIPH2 predicted antigen specificity groups and MHC restriction for TRB CDR3 amino acid sequences. To flag known associations with CMV, EBV, HIV or tissue antigens, CDR3 amino acid sequences were compared against VDJdb and McPAS-TCR. Pre-ART, post-ART and control groups were compared with Wilcoxon signed-rank tests and Holm-Bonferroni correction. Held by TCRdb, this immuneACCESS table contains in-frame sequences only and omits some clones. Under half of the omission traces to an unresolved V gene where checked; the cause of the rest is unknown. V and J calls and clone size are copied from that table; D and trimming were computed from the DNA. In this sample the table shows around 16,000 clones, roughly 81% of which occur a single time. Around 5.2% of the sample is held by the ten biggest clonotypes.

The CDR3 goes from the cysteine to the phenylalanine over 14 residues. Left in the record is the CDR3 DNA by itself, 42 bases read in frame from the first base. Relative to germline, V is missing 10 bases and J is missing 4 bases, with 10 bases of the junction outside any gene match. For CDR1 and CDR2, the germline V gene (reference sequence) lists SEHNR and FQNEAQ. The source was unsorted PBMCs, collected 0.5 years after starting antiretroviral therapy. This chain is built from TRBV7-9 and TRBJ2-7; 10 nucleotides in the junction match TRBD2. This receptor was identified in a middle-aged woman with HIV. CDR3 loop: CAIRGGAGGYEQYF. The nucleotide sequence is given as TGTGCCATCCGGGGGGGAGCGGGAGGGTACGAGCAGTACTTC.